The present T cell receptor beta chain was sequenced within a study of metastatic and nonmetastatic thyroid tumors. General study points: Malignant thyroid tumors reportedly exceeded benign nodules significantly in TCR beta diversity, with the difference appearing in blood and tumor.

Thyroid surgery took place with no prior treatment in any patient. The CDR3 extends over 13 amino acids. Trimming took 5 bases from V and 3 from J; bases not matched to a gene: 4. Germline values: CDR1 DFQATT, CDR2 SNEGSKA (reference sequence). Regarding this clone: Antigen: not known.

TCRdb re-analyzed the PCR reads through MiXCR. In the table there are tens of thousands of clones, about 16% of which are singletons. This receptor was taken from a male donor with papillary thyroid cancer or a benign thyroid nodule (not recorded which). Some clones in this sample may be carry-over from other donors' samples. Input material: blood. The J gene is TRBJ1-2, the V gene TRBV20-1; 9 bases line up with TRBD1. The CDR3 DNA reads TGCAGTGCTGGGACAGGGCGGGACTATGGCTACACCTTC. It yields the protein CSAGTGRDYGYTF.